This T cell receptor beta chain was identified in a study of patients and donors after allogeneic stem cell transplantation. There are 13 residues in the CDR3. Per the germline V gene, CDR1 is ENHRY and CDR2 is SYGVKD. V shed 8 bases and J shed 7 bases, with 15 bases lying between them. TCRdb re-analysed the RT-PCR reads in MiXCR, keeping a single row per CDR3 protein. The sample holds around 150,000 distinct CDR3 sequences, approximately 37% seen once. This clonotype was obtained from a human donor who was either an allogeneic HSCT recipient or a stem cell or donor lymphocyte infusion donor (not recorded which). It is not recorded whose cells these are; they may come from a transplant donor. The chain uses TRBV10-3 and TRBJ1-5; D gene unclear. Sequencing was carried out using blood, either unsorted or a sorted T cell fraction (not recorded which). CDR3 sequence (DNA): TGTGCCATCGCAGCGGCGGGGAAACAGCCCCAGCATTTT. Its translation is CAIAAAGKQPQHF.